Here is one TCR beta chain with its context. Its antigen is not known. This entry comes from a study of T cells in narcolepsy. At the level of the study: Enrolled donors included narcolepsy type 1 or type 2 patients and healthy controls.

Study-level points and caveats: No autoreactive T cell clone sequences appeared in some memory CD4+ repertoires. Same-patient CSF and blood CD4+ T cell clonotypes included HCRT-specific and TRIB2-specific autoreactive ones. Reportedly, autoreactive clonotypes were serially detected in patients' blood but not controls'.

Data came from immunoSEQ multiplex PCR; TCRdb stores just in-frame clones and leaves some out. The sample includes just under 35,000 clones, around 80% of them seen just once. The material sequenced was memory (CD45RA-) CD4+ T cells from blood. This TCR was recovered from a human donor in good health.

The CDR3 spells CASSLTGLGSNQPQHF. The CDR3, as DNA: TGTGCCAGCTCACTCACAGGTTTGGGTAGCAATCAGCCCCAGCATTTT. The chain recombines TRBV18 with TRBJ1-5; perhaps TRBD1 as D (5 bases). The CDR3 spans 16 residues. Germline assignment: CDR1 KGHSH and CDR2 LQKENI. V lost 4 bases, J lost 0 bases, and 13 bases lay in between.